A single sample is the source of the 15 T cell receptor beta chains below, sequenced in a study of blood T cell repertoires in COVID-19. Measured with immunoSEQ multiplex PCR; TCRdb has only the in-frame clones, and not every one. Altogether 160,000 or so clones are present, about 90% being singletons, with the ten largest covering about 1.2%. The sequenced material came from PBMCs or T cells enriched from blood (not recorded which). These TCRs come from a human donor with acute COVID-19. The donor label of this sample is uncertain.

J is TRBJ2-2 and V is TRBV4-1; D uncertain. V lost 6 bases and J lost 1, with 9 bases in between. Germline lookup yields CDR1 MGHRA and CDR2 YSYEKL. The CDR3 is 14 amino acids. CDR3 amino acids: CASSTRQNTGELFF. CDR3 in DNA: TGCGCCAGCAGTACAAGACAGAACACCGGGGAGCTGTTTTTT.

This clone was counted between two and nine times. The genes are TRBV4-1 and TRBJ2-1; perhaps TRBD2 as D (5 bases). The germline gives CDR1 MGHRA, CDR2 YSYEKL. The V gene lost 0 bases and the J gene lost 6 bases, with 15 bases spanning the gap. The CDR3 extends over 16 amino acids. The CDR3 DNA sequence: TGCGCCAGCAGCCAAGAAACCCGGGATCGGGGCAATGAGCAGTTCTTC. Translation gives CASSQETRDRGNEQFF.

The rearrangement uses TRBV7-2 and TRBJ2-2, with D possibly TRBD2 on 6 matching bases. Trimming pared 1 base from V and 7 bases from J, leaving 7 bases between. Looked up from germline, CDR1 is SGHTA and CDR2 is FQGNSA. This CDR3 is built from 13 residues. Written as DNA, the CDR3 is TGTGCCAGCAGCTTAGTCGGGGGCGGGGAGCTGTTTTTT. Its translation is CASSLVGGGELFF.

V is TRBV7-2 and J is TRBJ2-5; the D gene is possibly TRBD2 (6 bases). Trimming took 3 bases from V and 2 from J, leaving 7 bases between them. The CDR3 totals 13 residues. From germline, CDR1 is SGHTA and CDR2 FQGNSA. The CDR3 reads CASSFAGQETQYF. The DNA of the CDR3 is TGTGCCAGCAGCTTTGCGGGGCAAGAGACCCAGTACTTC.

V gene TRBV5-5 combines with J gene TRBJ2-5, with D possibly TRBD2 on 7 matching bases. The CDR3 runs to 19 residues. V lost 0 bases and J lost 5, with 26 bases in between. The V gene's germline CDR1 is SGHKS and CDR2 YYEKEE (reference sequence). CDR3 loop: CASSLAEGGGSALGETQYF. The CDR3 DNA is TGTGCCAGCAGCTTGGCCGAGGGGGGGGGCTCGGCTTTAGGGGAGACCCAGTACTTC. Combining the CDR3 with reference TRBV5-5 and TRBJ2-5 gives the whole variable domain DAGVTQSPTHLIKTRGQQVTLRCSPISGHKSVSWYQQVLGQGPQFIFQYYEKEERGRGNFPDRFSARQFPNYSSELNVNALLLGDSALYLCASSLAEGGGSALGETQYFGPGTRLLVL.

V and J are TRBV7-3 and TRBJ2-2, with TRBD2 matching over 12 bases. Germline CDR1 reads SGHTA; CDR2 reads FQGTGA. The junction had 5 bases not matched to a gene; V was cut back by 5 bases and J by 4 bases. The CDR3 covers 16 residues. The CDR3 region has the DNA TGTGCCAGCAGCCTAGCGGGGGGGCCAGCCACCGGGGAGCTGTTTTTT. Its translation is CASSLAGGPATGELFF.

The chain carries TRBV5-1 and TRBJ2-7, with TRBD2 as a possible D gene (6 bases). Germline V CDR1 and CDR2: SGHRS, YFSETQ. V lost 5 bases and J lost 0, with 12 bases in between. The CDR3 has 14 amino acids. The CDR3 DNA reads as TGCGCCAGCAGGCGCTCGGGGGACTCCTACGAGCAGTACTTC. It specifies CASRRSGDSYEQYF.

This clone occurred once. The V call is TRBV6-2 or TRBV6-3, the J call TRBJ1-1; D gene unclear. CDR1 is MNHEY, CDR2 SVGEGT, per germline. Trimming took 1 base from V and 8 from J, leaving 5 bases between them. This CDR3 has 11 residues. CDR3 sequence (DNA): TGTGCCAGCAGTTACTTACGGGAAGCTTTCTTT. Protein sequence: CASSYLREAFF.

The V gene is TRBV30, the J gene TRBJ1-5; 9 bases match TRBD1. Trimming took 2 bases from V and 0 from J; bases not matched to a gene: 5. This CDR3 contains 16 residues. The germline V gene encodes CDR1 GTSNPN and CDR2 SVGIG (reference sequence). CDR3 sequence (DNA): TGTGCCTGGAGTACGGACAGGGGTCTTAGCAATCAGCCCCAGCATTTT. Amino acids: CAWSTDRGLSNQPQHF. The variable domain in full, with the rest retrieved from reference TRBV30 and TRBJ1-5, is SQTIHQWPATLVQPVGSPLSLECTVEGTSNPNLYWYRQAAGRGLQLLFYSVGIGQISSEVPQNLSASRPQDRQFILSSKKLLLSDSGFYLCAWSTDRGLSNQPQHFGDGTRLSIL.

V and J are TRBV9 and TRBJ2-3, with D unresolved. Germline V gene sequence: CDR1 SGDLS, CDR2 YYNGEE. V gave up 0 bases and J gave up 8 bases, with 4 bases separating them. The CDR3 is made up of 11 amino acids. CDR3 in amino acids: CASSVDGTQYF. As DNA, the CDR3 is TGTGCCAGCAGCGTAGACGGTACGCAGTATTTT.

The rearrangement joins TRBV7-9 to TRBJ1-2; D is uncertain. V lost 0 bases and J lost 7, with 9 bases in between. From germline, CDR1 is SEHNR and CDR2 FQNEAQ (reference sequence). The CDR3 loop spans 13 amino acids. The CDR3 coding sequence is TGTGCCAGCAGCTTAGCCGACTCTTCTGGCTACACCTTC. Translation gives CASSLADSSGYTF.

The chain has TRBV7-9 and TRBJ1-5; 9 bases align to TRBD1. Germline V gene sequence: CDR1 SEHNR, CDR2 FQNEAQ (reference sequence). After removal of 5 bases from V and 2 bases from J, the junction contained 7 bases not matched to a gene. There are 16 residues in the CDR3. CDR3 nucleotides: TGTGCCAGCAGCCTATGGACAGGGGAAGGCAATCAGCCCCAGCATTTT. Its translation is CASSLWTGEGNQPQHF.

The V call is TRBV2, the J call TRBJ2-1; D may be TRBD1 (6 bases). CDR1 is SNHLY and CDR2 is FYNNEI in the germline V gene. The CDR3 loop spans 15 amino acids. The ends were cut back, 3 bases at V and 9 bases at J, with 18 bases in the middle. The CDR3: CASSEGRGVLSEQFF. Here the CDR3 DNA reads TGTGCCAGCAGTGAGGGCAGGGGAGTCCTCAGTGAGCAGTTCTTC.

The CDR3 nucleotides read TGTGCCAGCAGAACCCGGGGTATGGATCTCTATGGCTACACCTTC. This codes for CASRTRGMDLYGYTF. The chain uses TRBV13 and TRBJ1-2; D is uncertain. The CDR3 extends over 15 amino acids. Germline CDR1 is PRHDT and CDR2 is FYEKMQ (reference sequence). Trimming stripped 6 bases from V and 4 bases from J, with 18 bases between. Drawing the rest from reference TRBV13 and TRBJ1-2, the complete variable domain is AAGVIQSPRHLIKEKRETATLKCYPIPRHDTVYWYQQGPGQDPQFLISFYEKMQSDKGSIPDRFSAQQFSDYHSELNMSSLELGDSALYFCASRTRGMDLYGYTFGSGTRLTVV.

The CDR3 DNA follows: TGTGCCAGTAGATTCCGCGGCGAAAAACTGTTTTTT. As protein: CASRFRGEKLFF. The chain joins TRBV19 to TRBJ1-4; D remains unclear. This CDR3 is 12 amino acids long. V lost 6 bases to trimming and J lost 8 bases, with 10 bases between them. Germline CDR1 LNHDA, CDR2 SQIVND (reference sequence).